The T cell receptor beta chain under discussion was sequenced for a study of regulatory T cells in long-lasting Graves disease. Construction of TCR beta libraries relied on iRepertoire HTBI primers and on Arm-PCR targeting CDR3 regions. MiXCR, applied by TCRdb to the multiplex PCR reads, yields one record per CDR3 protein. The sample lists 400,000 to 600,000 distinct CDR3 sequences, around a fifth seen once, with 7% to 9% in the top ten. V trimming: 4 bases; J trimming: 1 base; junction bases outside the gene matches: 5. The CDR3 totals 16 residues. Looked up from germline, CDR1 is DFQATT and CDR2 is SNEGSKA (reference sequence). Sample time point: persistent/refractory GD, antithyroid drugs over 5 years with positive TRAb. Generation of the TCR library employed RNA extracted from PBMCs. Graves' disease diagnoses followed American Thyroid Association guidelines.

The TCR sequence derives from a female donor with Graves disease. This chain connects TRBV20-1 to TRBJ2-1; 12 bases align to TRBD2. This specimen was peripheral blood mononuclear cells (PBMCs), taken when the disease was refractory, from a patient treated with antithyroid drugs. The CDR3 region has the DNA TGCAGTGCTACCCGACTAGCGGGAGTGTCCTACAATGAGCAGTTCTTC. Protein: CSATRLAGVSYNEQFF.